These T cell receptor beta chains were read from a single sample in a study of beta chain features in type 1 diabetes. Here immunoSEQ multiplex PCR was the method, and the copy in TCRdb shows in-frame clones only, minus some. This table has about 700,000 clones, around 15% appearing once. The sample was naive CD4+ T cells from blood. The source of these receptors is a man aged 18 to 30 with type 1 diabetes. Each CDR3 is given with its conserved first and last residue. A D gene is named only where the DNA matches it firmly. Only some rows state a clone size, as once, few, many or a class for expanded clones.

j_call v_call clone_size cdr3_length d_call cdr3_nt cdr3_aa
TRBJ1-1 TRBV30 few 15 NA TGTGCCGGGACCAGGAGGCCACCGAGAGGGACTGAAGCTTTCTTT CAGTRRPPRGTEAFF
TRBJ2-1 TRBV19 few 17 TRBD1 TGTGCCAGTAGCCCCCGGCCCACAGGGGGCGCCTACAATGAGCAGTTCTTC CASSPRPTGGAYNEQFF
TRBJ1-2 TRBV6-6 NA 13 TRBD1 TGTGCCAGCAGTCGTGGGACAGGGGATGGCTACACCTTC CASSRGTGDGYTF
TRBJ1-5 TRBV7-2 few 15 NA TGTGCCAGCAGCTTAGCAGGGGGAGTAGGTCAGCCCCAGCATTTT CASSLAGGVGQPQHF
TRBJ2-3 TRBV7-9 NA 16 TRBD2 TGTGCCAGCAGCTTGGGCGGGGGGCCCGTGGCAGATACGCAGTATTTT CASSLGGGPVADTQYF
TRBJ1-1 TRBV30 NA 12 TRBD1 TGTGCCTGTATCAACAGGGGAGTTGAAGCTTTCTTT CACINRGVEAFF
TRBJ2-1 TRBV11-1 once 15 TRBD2 TGTGCCAGCAGCCTCAGCGGGGGGGCCTACAATGAGCAGTTCTTC CASSLSGGAYNEQFF
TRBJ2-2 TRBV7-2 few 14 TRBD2 TGTGCCAGCCGGAATAGCGGGGTAGGCGGGGAGCTGTTTTTT CASRNSGVGGELFF
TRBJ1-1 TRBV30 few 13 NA TGTGCCTGGATGTCTACGGGAAACACTGAAGCTTTCTTT CAWMSTGNTEAFF
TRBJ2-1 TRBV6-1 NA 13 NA TGTGCCAGCAGTCCTGGTCAACCCAATGAGCAGTTCTTC CASSPGQPNEQFF
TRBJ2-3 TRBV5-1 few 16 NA TGCGCCAGCACCCCCATGGCGTTCGGTGGCACAGATACGCAGTATTTT CASTPMAFGGTDTQYF
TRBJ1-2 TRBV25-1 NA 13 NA TGTGCCAGCAGTGCCACGGAGAACTATGGCTACACCTTC CASSATENYGYTF
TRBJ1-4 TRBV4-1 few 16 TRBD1 TGCGCCAGCAGCCAGGGTGCCGGGACAGGGAATGAAAAACTGTTTTTT CASSQGAGTGNEKLFF
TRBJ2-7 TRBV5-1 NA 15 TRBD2 TGCGCCAGCAGCCCCAGACTAGCGGGGGGGCGGGAGCAGTACTTC CASSPRLAGGREQYF
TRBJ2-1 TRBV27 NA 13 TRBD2 TGTGCCAGCAACGAGAGGGCGGGGGATGAGCAGTTCTTC CASNERAGDEQFF
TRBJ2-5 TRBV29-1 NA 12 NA TGCAGCGGTGTAGTAGGGGGGGAGACCCAGTACTTC CSGVVGGETQYF
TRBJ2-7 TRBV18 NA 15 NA TGTGCCAGCTCACGCCAGGAGGGTGTAGCCTACGAGCAGTACTTC CASSRQEGVAYEQYF
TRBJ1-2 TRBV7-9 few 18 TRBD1 TGTGCCAGCAGCCCCAGCCTGAGGGGGCTGGGGATTGGCTATGGCTACACCTTC CASSPSLRGLGIGYGYTF
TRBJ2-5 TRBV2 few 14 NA TGTGCCAGCAGTGAAGGGGGGCGGCAAGAGACCCAGTACTTC CASSEGGRQETQYF
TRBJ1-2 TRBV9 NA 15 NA TGTGCCAGCAGCGTAGTTGGGCAGACTAACTATGGCTACACCTTC CASSVVGQTNYGYTF
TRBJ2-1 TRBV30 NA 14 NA TGTGCCTGGAGTCGAGGAGTTGGGTACAATGAGCAGTTCTTC CAWSRGVGYNEQFF
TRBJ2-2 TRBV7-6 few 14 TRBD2 TGTGCCAGCAGCCTAGCGGGGGGCACCGGGGAGCTGTTTTTT CASSLAGGTGELFF
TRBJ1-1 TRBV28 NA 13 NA TGTGCCAGCAGGGCACAGGGGAACACTGAAGCTTTCTTT CASRAQGNTEAFF
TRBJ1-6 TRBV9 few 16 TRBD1 TGTGCCAGCAGCGTAGCTCAGGGGGGGTATAATTCACCCCTCCACTTT CASSVAQGGYNSPLHF
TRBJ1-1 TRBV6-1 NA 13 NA TGTGCCAGCAGTCTTGGGAGCAACACTGAAGCTTTCTTT CASSLGSNTEAFF
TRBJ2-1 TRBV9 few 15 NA TGTGCCAGCGCTTTGTCTGGACAGCAATTCAATGAGCAGTTCTTC CASALSGQQFNEQFF
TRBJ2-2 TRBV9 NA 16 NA TGTGCCAGCAGCGTAAAGAGGGGTCGAGACACCGGGGAGCTGTTTTTT CASSVKRGRDTGELFF
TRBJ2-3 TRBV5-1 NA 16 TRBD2 TGCGCCAGCAGCTTGGAACTAGCGGCTCGCACAGATACGCAGTATTTT CASSLELAARTDTQYF
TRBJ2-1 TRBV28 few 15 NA TGTGCCAGCAGCTTGGCGGCGGGGGCCATTAATGAGCAGTTCTTC CASSLAAGAINEQFF
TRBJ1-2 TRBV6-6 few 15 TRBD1 TGTGCCAGCAGCCACCGGACAGGGGAAGGCTATGGCTACACCTTC CASSHRTGEGYGYTF
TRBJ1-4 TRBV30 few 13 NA TGTGCCTGGACTGGGGGCGCTAATGAAAAACTGTTTTTT CAWTGGANEKLFF
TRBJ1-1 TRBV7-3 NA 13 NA TGTGCCAGCAGCTTATCCGGGGACACTGAAGCTTTCTTT CASSLSGDTEAFF
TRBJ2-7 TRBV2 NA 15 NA TGTGCCAGCAGTGGTATAAGGGCGTTGGGGTACGAGCAGTACTTC CASSGIRALGYEQYF
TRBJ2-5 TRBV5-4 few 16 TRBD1 TGTGCCAGCAGCGGACCGGGACAGGGCAACTGGGAGACCCAGTACTTC CASSGPGQGNWETQYF
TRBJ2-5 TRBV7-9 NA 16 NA TGTGCCAGCAGCTTAGCCTATGGGACACCCCAAGAGACCCAGTACTTC CASSLAYGTPQETQYF
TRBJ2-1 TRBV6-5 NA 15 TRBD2 TGTGCCAGCAGTTATCGGACTAGCAGCGACAATGAGCAGTTCTTC CASSYRTSSDNEQFF
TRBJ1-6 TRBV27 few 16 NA TGTGCCAGCACCCCTTTCTCAGGGGCCTCGAGTTCACCCCTCCACTTT CASTPFSGASSSPLHF
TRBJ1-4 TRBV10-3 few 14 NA TGTGCCATCAGTGAAGGGGGGACTTGGGAAAAACTGTTTTTT CAISEGGTWEKLFF
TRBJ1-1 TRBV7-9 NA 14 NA TGTGCCAGCAGCTCGGCGGACAGGAACACTGAAGCTTTCTTT CASSSADRNTEAFF
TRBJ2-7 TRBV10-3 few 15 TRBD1 TGTGCCATCAGTGACTTCCAGGACAGGGGACACGAGCAGTACTTC CAISDFQDRGHEQYF
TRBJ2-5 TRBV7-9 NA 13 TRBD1 TGTGCCAGCAGCTACGGACAGGTGGGGTCCTATCACTTC CASSYGQVGSYHF
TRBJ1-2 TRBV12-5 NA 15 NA TGTGCTAGTGGTTTGGTACTCCTGGCAGCAAATGGCTACACCTTC CASGLVLLAANGYTF
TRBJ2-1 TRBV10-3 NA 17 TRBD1 TGTGCCATCAGTGAGTCTGTCGACAGGGGGGTTTACAATGAGCAGTTCTTC CAISESVDRGVYNEQFF
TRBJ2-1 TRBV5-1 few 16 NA TGCGCCAGCAGCTTGGCCGTAGCCGACTCCTACAATGAGCAGTTCTTC CASSLAVADSYNEQFF
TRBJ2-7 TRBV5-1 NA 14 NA TGCGCCAGCAGCTTGGCTGGAGCCTCCTACGAGCAGTACTTC CASSLAGASYEQYF
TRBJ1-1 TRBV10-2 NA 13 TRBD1 TGCGCCGCAAACCGACAGGGGAACACTGAAGCTTTCTTT CAANRQGNTEAFF
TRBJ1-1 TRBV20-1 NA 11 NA TGCAGTGCCGCGCGGACCTATGAAGCTTTCTTT CSAARTYEAFF
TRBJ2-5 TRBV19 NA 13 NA TGTGCCAGTAGTCGGCAGGGTGGGGAGACCCAGTACTTC CASSRQGGETQYF
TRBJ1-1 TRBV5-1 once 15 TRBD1 TGCGCCAGCAGCTTGGGACAGGGGGAATGGACTGAAGCTTTCTTT CASSLGQGEWTEAFF